The T cell receptor (beta chain) under discussion was sequenced for a study of tumor-infiltrating lymphocytes in primary liver carcinoma. Study context: Samples produced roughly 3.65 to 7.5 million productive TCRbeta reads, comparable across tissue types. Study-wide findings and caveats: Significantly greater top-250-clone fractions characterized tumors relative to blood (p = 0.039).

For blood RNA, unsorted whole blood served as the source, and germline DNA was extracted too. The patients, who had chronic HBV infection, were treatment-naive (untreated). For this clonotype: Its antigen is as yet unknown. A read error may be the cause here, since a much bigger clone is one base away.

This CDR3 has 15 amino acids. From germline, CDR1 is MGHRA and CDR2 YSYEKL. Total RNA amounting to 500 ng was the source from which TCR beta cDNA was made with a constant-region primer. Amplification in three nested multiplex PCR rounds with slightly modified ARM-PCR gave rise to TCR beta libraries. Forward primers for TRBV1-TRBV30 and a C-beta reverse primer served the first two PCR rounds, at approximately 10 cycles each. TCRdb recomputed calls from the multiplex PCR reads with MiXCR, one row per CDR3 protein. The sample records a few hundred thousand distinct CDR3 sequences, approximately 54% being singletons.

This TCR derives from a woman in her twenties or thirties with primary liver carcinoma and hepatitis B virus infection. Sequenced: peripheral blood. The chain joins TRBV4-1 to TRBJ2-7, with a weak D call TRBD1 (5 bases). The CDR3 nucleotides read TGCGCCAGCAGACAAGCTTTTTTACAGGCCTACGAGCAGTACTTC. It translates to CASRQAFLQAYEQYF.